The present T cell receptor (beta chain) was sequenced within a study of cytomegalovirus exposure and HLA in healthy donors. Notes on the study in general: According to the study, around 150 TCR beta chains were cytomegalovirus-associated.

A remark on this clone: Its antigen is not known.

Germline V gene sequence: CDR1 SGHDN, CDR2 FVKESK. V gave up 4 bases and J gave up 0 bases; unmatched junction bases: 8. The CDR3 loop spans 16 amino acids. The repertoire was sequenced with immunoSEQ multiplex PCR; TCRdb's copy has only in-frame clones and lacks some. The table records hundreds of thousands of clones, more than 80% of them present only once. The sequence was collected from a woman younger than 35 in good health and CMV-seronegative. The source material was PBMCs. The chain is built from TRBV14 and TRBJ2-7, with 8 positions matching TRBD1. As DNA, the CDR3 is TGTGCCAGCAGCCCAGGGGACAGGATGAGCTCCTACGAGCAGTACTTC. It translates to CASSPGDRMSSYEQYF. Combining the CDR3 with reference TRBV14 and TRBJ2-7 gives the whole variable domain EAGVTQFPSHSVIEKGQTVTLRCDPISGHDNLYWYRRVMGKEIKFLLHFVKESKQDESGMPNNRFLAERTGGTYSTLKVQPAELEDSGVYFCASSPGDRMSSYEQYFGPGTRLTVT.